This T cell receptor beta chain was recorded in a study of T cell changes during pregnancy in multiple sclerosis. Germline CDR1 is MGHRA and CDR2 is YSYEKL. The V end was cut by 0 bases, the J end by 1 base, with 21 bases between. The CDR3 sequence is 19 residues long. Clones were sequenced by immunoSEQ multiplex PCR, and TCRdb holds only the in-frame ones, with some missing. In the table there are some 76,000 clones, approximately 91% of which are singletons. This sequence was found in a female donor with multiple sclerosis, enrolled in a pregnancy study. Specimen: CD4+ T cells from peripheral blood mononuclear cells, collected after pregnancy. The V and J genes are TRBV4-1 and TRBJ1-1; possible D gene TRBD1, 5 bases. The CDR3 loop reads CASSQDVVRLGGPNTEAFF. The CDR3 DNA is TGCGCCAGCAGCCAAGATGTGGTACGGTTGGGGGGACCGAACACTGAAGCTTTCTTT.